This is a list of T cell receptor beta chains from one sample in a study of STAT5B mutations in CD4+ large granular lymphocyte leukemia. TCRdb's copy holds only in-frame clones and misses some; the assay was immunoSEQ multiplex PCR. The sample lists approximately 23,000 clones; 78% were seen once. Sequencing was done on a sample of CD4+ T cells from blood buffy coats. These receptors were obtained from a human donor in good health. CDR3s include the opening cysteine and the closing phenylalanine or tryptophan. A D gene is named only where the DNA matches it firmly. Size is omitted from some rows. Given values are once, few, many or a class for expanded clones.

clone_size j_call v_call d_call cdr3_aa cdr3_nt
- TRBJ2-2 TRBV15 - CATSRGHLGELFF TGTGCCACCAGCAGAGGACACCTCGGGGAGCTGTTTTTT
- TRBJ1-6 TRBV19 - CASSTGNSYNSPLHF TGTGCCAGTAGTACAGGAAACTCCTATAATTCACCCCTCCACTTT
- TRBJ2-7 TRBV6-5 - CASRTGSDEQYF TGTGCCAGCAGAACAGGGTCCGACGAGCAGTACTTC
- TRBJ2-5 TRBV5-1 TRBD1 CASSPLQGAPREIQYF TGCGCCAGCAGCCCACTACAGGGGGCGCCACGGGAGATCCAGTACTTC
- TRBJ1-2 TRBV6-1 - CASSEGGAGNYGYTF TGTGCCAGCAGTGAAGGGGGGGCAGGGAACTATGGCTACACCTTC
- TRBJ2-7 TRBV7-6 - CASSLSGTNSYEQYF TGTGCCAGCAGCTTATCCGGCACGAACTCCTACGAGCAGTACTTC
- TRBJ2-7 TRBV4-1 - CASSRRVGTTSYEQYF TGCGCCAGCAGCCGTCGGGTAGGGACAACCTCCTACGAGCAGTACTTC
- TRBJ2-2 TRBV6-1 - CASRFRRGELFF TGTGCCAGCAGATTCCGTCGGGGGGAGCTGTTTTTT
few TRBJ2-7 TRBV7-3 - CASSFGPRDEQYF TGTGCCAGCAGCTTCGGCCCAAGGGACGAGCAGTACTTC
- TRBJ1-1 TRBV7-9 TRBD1 CASRQGTNTEAFF TGTGCCAGCAGACAGGGGACGAACACTGAAGCTTTCTTT
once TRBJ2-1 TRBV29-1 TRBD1 CSVTGQEKYNEQFF TGCAGCGTCACTGGACAGGAAAAGTACAATGAGCAGTTCTTC